The rows below give T cell receptor beta chains drawn from one sample of a study of beta chain features in type 1 diabetes. TCRdb's table, derived via immunoSEQ multiplex PCR, lists solely in-frame clones and lacks some. The repertoire has 200,000 to 250,000 clones, 25% to 30% of them found once; the top ten carry 4%. Sequenced material: central memory CD4+ T cells from blood. The origin of the receptors is a young man in good health. Each CDR3 is given with its conserved first and last residue. D genes are given only for firm matches. Size is omitted from some rows. Given values are once, few, many or a class for expanded clones.

abundance,d_gene,j_gene,len,v_gene,CDR3nt,CDR3aa
few,-,TRBJ2-1,16,TRBV4-1,TGCGCCAGCAGCCAAGAAGGCGCGGGTGCAGGCAATGAGCAGTTCTTC,CASSQEGAGAGNEQFF
-,-,TRBJ1-4,15,TRBV7-2,TGTGCCAGCAGCTTTCTGGCACAGGGTGTGGAAAAACTGTTTTTT,CASSFLAQGVEKLFF
-,-,TRBJ2-1,13,TRBV9,TGTGCCAGCAGCCCCCAGCCCAGCGGCGAGCAGTTCTTC,CASSPQPSGEQFF
-,-,TRBJ1-5,14,TRBV6-6,TGTGCCAGCAGACGAGAAAATAGCAATCAGCCCCAGCATTTT,CASRRENSNQPQHF
-,-,TRBJ2-3,14,TRBV7-2,TGTGCCAGCAGCGGAGGAATAGCCACAGATACGCAGTATTTT,CASSGGIATDTQYF
-,-,TRBJ1-6,15,TRBV5-1,TGCGCCAGCAGCTTGGCTCCGGGGGAGAATTCACCCCTCCACTTT,CASSLAPGENSPLHF
few,TRBD2,TRBJ2-1,15,TRBV29-1,TGCAGCGTTGTGGGGAGCCATAGCGGGCCTAATGAGCAGTTCTTC,CSVVGSHSGPNEQFF
-,-,TRBJ2-5,13,TRBV2,TGTGCCAGCAGTGAATTTGGGGAAGAGACCCAGTACTTC,CASSEFGEETQYF
few,TRBD1,TRBJ2-5,15,TRBV30,TGTGCCTGGAGTGTAGGGACAGCGTACCAAGAGACCCAGTACTTC,CAWSVGTAYQETQYF
-,-,TRBJ2-3,16,TRBV7-9,TGTGCCAGCAGCTTGGGGCGGGGATCCGGGGCAGATACGCAGTATTTT,CASSLGRGSGADTQYF
-,-,TRBJ1-6,15,TRBV6-6,TGTGCCAGCAGCCCCTCGGGCTCCTATAATTCACCCCTCCACTTT,CASSPSGSYNSPLHF
once,TRBD2,TRBJ2-7,16,TRBV10-3,TGTGCCATCAGTGAGCCAGGGACTAGCGGGAACTACGAGCAGTACTTC,CAISEPGTSGNYEQYF
few,-,TRBJ2-7,14,TRBV5-6,TGTGCCAGCAGCTTGGACCCGAGCTCCTACGAGCAGTACTTC,CASSLDPSSYEQYF
-,TRBD1,TRBJ2-1,17,TRBV25-1,TGTGCCAGCCAGGACAGGACTGGCCCCCTAACATTAAATGAGCAGTTCTTC,CASQDRTGPLTLNEQFF
-,-,TRBJ2-3,15,TRBV19,TGTGCCAGTACCACAAGCAACAGCAATACAGATACGCAGTATTTT,CASTTSNSNTDTQYF
few,-,TRBJ2-6,15,TRBV7-9,TGTGCCAGCAGCTTCCTCGGTACAGGGGCCAACGTCCTGACTTTC,CASSFLGTGANVLTF
few,-,TRBJ1-5,13,TRBV7-2,TGTGCCAGCAGTCCCAGGGGCGGTCAGCCCCAGCATTTT,CASSPRGGQPQHF
-,TRBD1,TRBJ2-2,14,TRBV2,TGTGCCAGCAGAATACAGGGGCTGGACGGGGAGCTGTTTTTT,CASRIQGLDGELFF
-,TRBD2,TRBJ2-3,16,TRBV19,TGTGCCAGTAGTAACCCTAGCGGGGGGACAACAGATACGCAGTATTTT,CASSNPSGGTTDTQYF
few,-,TRBJ2-7,13,TRBV30,TGTGCCTGGACCCGGGCCGAGGCCTACGAGCAGTACTTC,CAWTRAEAYEQYF
-,-,TRBJ1-1,13,TRBV5-6,TGTGCCAGCAGCCCTTGGGGGAACACTGAAGCTTTCTTT,CASSPWGNTEAFF
many,TRBD2,TRBJ2-1,16,TRBV4-3,TGCGCCAGCAGCCAAGAGTTGGGGCTAGCGGGGTATGAGCAGTTCTTC,CASSQELGLAGYEQFF
-,-,TRBJ1-2,14,TRBV25-1,TGTGCCAGCAGTGAGGAGTGGGGGAACTATGGCTACACCTTC,CASSEEWGNYGYTF
many,TRBD2,TRBJ2-3,16,TRBV7-2,TGTGCCAGCAGCTTAGCGCTAAGCGGGAGATCAGATACGCAGTATTTT,CASSLALSGRSDTQYF
once,-,TRBJ2-2,17,TRBV25-1,TGTGCCAGCAGTGAATTTTCCGAGACCGCGAACACCGGGGAGCTGTTTTTT,CASSEFSETANTGELFF
many,-,TRBJ2-7,14,TRBV18,TGTGCCAGCTCACCACATGAGGGGAGTTACGAGCAGTACTTC,CASSPHEGSYEQYF
few,TRBD1,TRBJ2-6,17,TRBV19,TGTGCCAGTAGTCTCGACAGGGGCTCCTCTGGGGCCAACGTCCTGACTTTC,CASSLDRGSSGANVLTF
-,-,TRBJ1-1,15,TRBV11-1,TGTGCCAGCAGCTTAAGGGCGGCCTTGAACACTGAAGCTTTCTTT,CASSLRAALNTEAFF